The source of this TCR beta chain is a study of T cell changes during pregnancy in multiple sclerosis (dated by TCRdb to between 2019 and 2020). Study-wide context: The study looked at changes in the T cell repertoire across pregnancy in women with multiple sclerosis.

The library was produced with the immunoSEQ multiplex PCR assay. TCRdb stores this immuneACCESS table with in-frame sequences only. Part of the clones is absent; in the studies checked, under half of the shortfall reflects unresolved V genes, and no reason is known for the rest. Within this sample are tens of thousands of clones, with 92% of them counted one time only. In total, the top ten clones hold about 1.5% of the sample. This clone was recorded once. Its recognized antigen is unknown. No base quality information exists; no much larger clone differs at one position. The CDR3 has 12 amino acids, counting the end cysteine and phenylalanine. Just CDR3 DNA is preserved here, 36 bases in frame from base 1. Via the germline V gene, CDR1 is SGHDN and CDR2 FVKESK. V was cut back by 4 bases and J by 4 bases, leaving a gap of 8 bases between them.

The rearranged chain carries TRBV14 and TRBJ2-7, with no confident D gene call. This TCR derives from a female donor in good health, enrolled as a control in a pregnancy study. The sample consisted of peripheral blood, taken in the first trimester of pregnancy. The CDR3 here reads CASSRAEYEQYF. The nucleotide sequence is TGTGCCAGCAGCCGGGCTGAGTACGAGCAGTACTTC. Supplemented by the reference TRBV14 and TRBJ2-7 proteins around the CDR3, the complete variable domain is EAGVTQFPSHSVIEKGQTVTLRCDPISGHDNLYWYRRVMGKEIKFLLHFVKESKQDESGMPNNRFLAERTGGTYSTLKVQPAELEDSGVYFCASSRAEYEQYFGPGTRLTVT.